This section outlines one T cell receptor beta chain sequence together with its context. Its antigen remains unknown. These data originate in a study of Graves' ophthalmopathy and Graves' hyperthyroidism. CDR3 length equals 15 residues. V lost 5 bases to trimming and J lost 0 bases; unmatched junction nucleotides: 7. The germline gives CDR1 MNHEY, CDR2 SVGAGI. Amplifying from RNA transcripts, the study obtained TCR beta CDR3 regions. Investigators did first-round RT-PCR with HTBI primers, then second-round multiplex PCR. A single record per CDR3 protein comes from TCRdb applying MiXCR to the multiplex PCR reads. Of about 600,000 distinct CDR3 sequences in the sample, approximately 37% were seen once. General study findings and limits: Ophthalmopathy cases were distinguished from stable hyperthyroidism by a 13-signature model, reaching around 88% sensitivity and over 80% specificity.

Material: peripheral blood or thyroid tissue (not recorded which). This TCR derives from an adult man with Graves' hyperthyroidism. The chain links TRBV6-5 to TRBJ2-7, with 7 bases that match TRBD1. The CDR3 DNA follows: TGTGCCAGCAGTCAATACAGGGGTTTCTCCTACGAGCAGTACTTC. It yields the protein CASSQYRGFSYEQYF.